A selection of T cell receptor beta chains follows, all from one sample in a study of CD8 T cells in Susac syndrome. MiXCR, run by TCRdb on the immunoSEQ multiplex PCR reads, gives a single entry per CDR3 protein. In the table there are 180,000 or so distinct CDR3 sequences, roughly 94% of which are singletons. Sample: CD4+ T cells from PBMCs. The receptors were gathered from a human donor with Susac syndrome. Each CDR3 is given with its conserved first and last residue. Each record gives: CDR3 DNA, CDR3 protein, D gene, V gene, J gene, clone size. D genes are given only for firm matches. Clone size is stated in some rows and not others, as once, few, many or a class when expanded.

DNA: TGTGCCAGCAGAAGACAGGGAATGAACACTGAAGCTTTCTTT
CDR3: CASRRQGMNTEAFF
D: TRBD1
V: TRBV3-1
J: TRBJ1-1
size: .

DNA: TGTGCCACGACACCTGCAGGGAACTATGGCTACACCTTC
CDR3: CATTPAGNYGYTF
D: .
V: TRBV28
J: TRBJ1-2
size: .

DNA: TGTGCCAGCAGCACGACAGCCGCCTCTGGAAACACCATATATTTT
CDR3: CASSTTAASGNTIYF
D: .
V: TRBV9
J: TRBJ1-3
size: once

DNA: TGTGCCTGGACGGGACAGGGGGCCGGACTCACTGAAGCTTTCTTT
CDR3: CAWTGQGAGLTEAFF
D: TRBD1
V: TRBV30
J: TRBJ1-1
size: .

DNA: TGTGCCTGGAGTGTACAGGTAGGGCAGTTCTTC
CDR3: CAWSVQVGQFF
D: .
V: TRBV30
J: TRBJ2-1
size: .

DNA: TGCGCCAGCAGCCAAGAAGGCGGGATCGGCACAGATACGCAGTATTTT
CDR3: CASSQEGGIGTDTQYF
D: .
V: TRBV4-1
J: TRBJ2-3
size: .

DNA: TGTGCCAGCAGCCCCCAGTCGGGAGCAAGCTCCTACAATGAGCAGTTCTTC
CDR3: CASSPQSGASSYNEQFF
D: .
V: TRBV9
J: TRBJ2-1
size: .

DNA: TGCGCCAGCAGCTTTGGAGGTAGCGGGAGGGCCTACGAGCAGTACTTC
CDR3: CASSFGGSGRAYEQYF
D: TRBD2
V: TRBV5-1
J: TRBJ2-7
size: .

DNA: TGCGCCAGCAGCCAAGATCGGGCGGGGCCCTACAATGAGCAGTTCTTC
CDR3: CASSQDRAGPYNEQFF
D: .
V: TRBV4-1
J: TRBJ2-1
size: .

DNA: TGCGCCAGCAGCCAAGGGGACGGATCTTTCTTT
CDR3: CASSQGDGSFF
D: .
V: TRBV4-1
J: TRBJ1-1
size: few

DNA: TGTGCCAGCAGTTTAGTAGCAGGGGGGAACACTGAAGCTTTCTTT
CDR3: CASSLVAGGNTEAFF
D: TRBD1
V: TRBV27
J: TRBJ1-1
size: .

DNA: TGTGCCAGCATGGGTGGTTTGGGACAGGGCGGCTACACCTTC
CDR3: CASMGGLGQGGYTF
D: TRBD1
V: TRBV28
J: TRBJ1-2
size: .

DNA: TGTGCCACGAGCTCCTACAATGAGCAGTTCTTC
CDR3: CATSSYNEQFF
D: .
V: TRBV19
J: TRBJ2-1
size: .

DNA: TGTGCCAGCAACCCACTAGGTGGTTACAATGAGCAGTTCTTC
CDR3: CASNPLGGYNEQFF
D: .
V: TRBV12-3/TRBV12-4
J: TRBJ2-1
size: once

DNA: TGTGCCAGCAGCCTACAACCGGGACAGGGGTCCGGCTATAATTCACCCCTCCACTTT
CDR3: CASSLQPGQGSGYNSPLHF
D: TRBD1
V: TRBV3-1
J: TRBJ1-6
size: .

DNA: TGTGCCAGCTCACCACGCGGGAAAGAGCAGTTCTTC
CDR3: CASSPRGKEQFF
D: .
V: TRBV18
J: TRBJ2-1
size: .

DNA: TGCGCCAGCAGCCAAGGGAGGACGCTGAATGAGCAGTTCTTC
CDR3: CASSQGRTLNEQFF
D: .
V: TRBV4-3
J: TRBJ2-1
size: .

DNA: TGCAGTGCGTATCCGGGACAAAGAAATGGCTACACCTTC
CDR3: CSAYPGQRNGYTF
D: .
V: TRBV20-1
J: TRBJ1-2
size: once

DNA: TGTGCCAGCAGTTTGGTCCAAGATAATGAGCAGTTCTTC
CDR3: CASSLVQDNEQFF
D: .
V: TRBV28
J: TRBJ2-1
size: .

DNA: TGTGCCTGGAGTGTCAGGGATTATCAGCCCCAGCATTTT
CDR3: CAWSVRDYQPQHF
D: .
V: TRBV30
J: TRBJ1-5
size: few

DNA: TGTGCCAGCAGCTTGGCCCGAGACAGTACCCACTATGGCTACACCTTC
CDR3: CASSLARDSTHYGYTF
D: .
V: TRBV7-2
J: TRBJ1-2
size: .

DNA: TGTGCCATCAGTTTACAGACGGGAGATGGCTACACCTTC
CDR3: CAISLQTGDGYTF
D: .
V: TRBV10-3
J: TRBJ1-2
size: .